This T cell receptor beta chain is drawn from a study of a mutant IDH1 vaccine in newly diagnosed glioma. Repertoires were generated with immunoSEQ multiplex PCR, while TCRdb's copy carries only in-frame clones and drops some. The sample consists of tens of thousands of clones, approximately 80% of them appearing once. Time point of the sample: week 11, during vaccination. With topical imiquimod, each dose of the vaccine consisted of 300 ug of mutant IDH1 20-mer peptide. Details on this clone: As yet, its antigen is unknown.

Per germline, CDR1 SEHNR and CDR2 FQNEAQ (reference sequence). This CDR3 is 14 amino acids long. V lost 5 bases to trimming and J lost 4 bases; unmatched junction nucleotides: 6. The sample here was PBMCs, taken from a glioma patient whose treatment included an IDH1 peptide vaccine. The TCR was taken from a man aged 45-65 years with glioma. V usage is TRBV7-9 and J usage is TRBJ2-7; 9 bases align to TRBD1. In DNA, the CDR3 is TGTGCCAGCAGCCCGGGACAGGGTTTGTACGAGCAGTACTTC. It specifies CASSPGQGLYEQYF.